This TCR beta chain was recorded in a study of T cells in Graves' hyperthyroidism and ophthalmopathy (dated by TCRdb to between 2018 and 2020). For context, the study as a whole: Peripheral blood samples were taken at the time of initial diagnosis, prior to any treatment. A discovery cohort of about a hundred patients, approximately 45 with Graves' ophthalmopathy and 57 with stable Graves' hyperthyroidism, was used to find distinguishing TCR V-J signatures. Whether ophthalmopathy could be predicted prospectively was tested in an independent validation cohort made up of roughly 19 hyperthyroidism patients plus 17 patients who later progressed to ophthalmopathy. The roughly 100 discovery patients were randomly divided into training and test sets at a 7:3 ratio. In addition, the study compared T-cell repertoires in thyroid tissue and in blood from five to seven Graves' hyperthyroidism patients. After sampling, hyperthyroidism patients received methimazole starting at 30 mg daily, and ophthalmopathy patients received high-dose intravenous methylprednisolone. TCR Vbeta CDR3 sequencing of some 140 peripheral blood samples (roughly 41 ophthalmopathy, about 75 hyperthyroidism and around 17 progressor patients) is reported in the paper. The investigation overall reported the following: Sample size was not statistically predetermined, and investigators were not blinded to group allocation. In validation, progression to ophthalmopathy was predicted by the model with 70.59% sensitivity and roughly 76% specificity, a median of roughly six months before onset. A 13 V-J signature model separated ophthalmopathy from stable hyperthyroidism, with 87.88% sensitivity and 81.08% specificity in cross-validation and 80%/75% in testing. Most expanded thyroid clonotypes (frequency above 0.001) were also found in blood, which suggests that blood repertoires may mirror thyroid immune responses.

Stable Graves' hyperthyroidism was defined as the absence of progression to ophthalmopathy over 18 months of follow-up. The hyperthyroidism patients were between 18 and 65 years old and newly diagnosed, with a disease duration of less than 2 months. Any patient with an uncontrolled infection, another autoimmune disease, pregnancy or lactation was excluded. Diagnoses relied on clinical symptoms, serum thyroxine and TRAb, thyroid ultrasound and orbital computed tomography. Ficoll-Paque density gradient centrifugation was used to isolate PBMCs from 8 to 10 ml of fresh peripheral blood. Total RNA was extracted with Trizol reagent, and quality was checked on an Agilent 2100 Bioanalyzer. The sample holds many counts of this clonotype. The antigen it recognizes is unknown. No per-base quality is available; no much larger clone lies one base away. The TCR beta CDR3 regions were amplified from RNA transcripts. The TCR CDR3 was subjected to a first round of RT-PCR using the HTBI primer set and the Qiagen OneStep RT-PCR kit. Libraries were constructed in a second round of multiplex PCR, after which size selection and purification were carried out. Paired-end sequencing of the libraries was performed with 100 bp reads on an Illumina HiSeq2000. The paper's data handling went like this. Raw data were processed with SOAPnuke, discarding reads with adapters, uncalled bases, mean Phred below 15, or no exact constant-primer or identifier match. High-quality paired reads were merged using COPE v1.2.5, and each unique nucleotide sequence was defined as a clonotype. MiTCR v1.1 was used to align clonotypes to the IMGT TRBV, TRBD and TRBJ reference segments. Only V-J combinations with frequency above 0.0001, covering about 99% of repertoires, were analysed. A TCS score was defined as the ratio between F50 (clonal expansion) and ExV (chaos), using BLOSUM62-based TCRdist between CDR3 peptides within each V-J. Welch's t-statistics and random forest reduced 514 V-J features to roughly 13, which were used in a naive Bayes classifier (R e1071). Clones were called with MiXCR by TCRdb after fastp trimmed the public reads at Q25, and only in-frame beta chains were retained. Rows are combined by CDR3 protein, so each entry shows the most common genes and DNA. TCRdb's processing, not the authors' own work, is the source of the V and J calls. Across this sample there are under 700,000 distinct CDR3 sequences, with around 17% seen only once. The ten largest account for 15% to 20% of the sample.

Specimen: blood. The receptor's source is a woman aged 18-29 years with Graves' hyperthyroidism.

The CDR3 region has the sequence CASRSTGGGSPLHF. The DNA is as follows: TGTGCCAGCAGGTCTACAGGGGGCGGCTCACCCCTCCACTTT. The rearrangement joined TRBV6-2 or TRBV6-3 to TRBJ1-6; 9 junctional bases match TRBD1. Trimming accounts for 6 bases at V and 10 bases at J, while the number of junction bases matched to no gene is 7. CDR1 MNHEY and CDR2 SVGEGT are derived from the germline V gene. The CDR3 spans 14 residues, from the cysteine through the phenylalanine. The sequence is cut down to CDR3 DNA, 42 bases in frame from base 1.